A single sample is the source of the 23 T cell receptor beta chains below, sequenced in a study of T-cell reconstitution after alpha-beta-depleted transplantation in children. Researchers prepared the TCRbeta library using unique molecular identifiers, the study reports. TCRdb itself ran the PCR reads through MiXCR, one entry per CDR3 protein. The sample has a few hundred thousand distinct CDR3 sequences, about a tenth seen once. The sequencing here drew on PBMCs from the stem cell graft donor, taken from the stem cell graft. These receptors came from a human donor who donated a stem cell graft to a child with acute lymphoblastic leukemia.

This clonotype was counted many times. This CDR3 is CASSFSERLYNEQFF. The CDR3 bases are TGTGCCAGCAGTTTTAGCGAGCGATTGTACAATGAGCAGTTCTTC. This chain uses TRBV28 with TRBJ2-1, with a weak D call TRBD2 (5 bases). CDR3 length: 15 residues. V lost 3 bases, J lost 4 bases, and 13 bases lay in between. Germline V gene data show CDR1 as MDHEN and CDR2 as SYDVKM. Full variable domain (missing parts from reference TRBV28 and TRBJ2-1): DVKVTQSSRYLVKRTGEKVFLECVQDMDHENMFWYRQDPGLGLRLIYFSYDVKMKEKGDIPEGYSVSREKKERFSLILESASTNQTSMYLCASSFSERLYNEQFFGPGTRLTVL.

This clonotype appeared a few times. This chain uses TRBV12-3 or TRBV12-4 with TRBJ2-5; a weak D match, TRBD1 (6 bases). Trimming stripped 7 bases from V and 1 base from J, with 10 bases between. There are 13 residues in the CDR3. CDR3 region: CASNPTGQETQYF. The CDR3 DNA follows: TGTGCCAGCAACCCGACAGGCCAAGAGACCCAGTACTTC.

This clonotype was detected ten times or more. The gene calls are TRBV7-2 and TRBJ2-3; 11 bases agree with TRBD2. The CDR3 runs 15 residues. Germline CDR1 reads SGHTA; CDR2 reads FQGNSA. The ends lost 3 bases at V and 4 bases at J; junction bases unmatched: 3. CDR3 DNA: TGTGCCAGCAGCTTTAGCGGGAGGGAACCAGATACGCAGTATTTT. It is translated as CASSFSGREPDTQYF.

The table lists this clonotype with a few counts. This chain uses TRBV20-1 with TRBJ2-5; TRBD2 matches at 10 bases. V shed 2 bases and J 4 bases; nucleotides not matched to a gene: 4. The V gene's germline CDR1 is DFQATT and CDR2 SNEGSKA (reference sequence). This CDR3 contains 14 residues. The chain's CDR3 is CSARSSGRGETQYF. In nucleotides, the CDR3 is TGCAGTGCTAGATCCAGCGGGAGGGGAGAGACCCAGTACTTC.

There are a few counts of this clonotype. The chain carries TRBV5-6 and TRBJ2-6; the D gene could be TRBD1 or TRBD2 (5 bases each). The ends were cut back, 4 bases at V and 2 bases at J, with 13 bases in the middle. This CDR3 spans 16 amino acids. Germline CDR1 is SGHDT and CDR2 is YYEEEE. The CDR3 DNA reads TGTGCCAGCAGCATGTTTCTGGGGGCTGGGGCCAACGTCCTGACTTTC. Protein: CASSMFLGAGANVLTF.

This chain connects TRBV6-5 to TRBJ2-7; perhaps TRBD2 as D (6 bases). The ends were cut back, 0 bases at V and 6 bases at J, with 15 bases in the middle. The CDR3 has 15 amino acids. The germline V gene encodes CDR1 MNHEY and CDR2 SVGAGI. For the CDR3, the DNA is TGTGCCAGCAGTTACTCGTGGAGGGTTGGAGGCGAGCAGTACTTC. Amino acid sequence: CASSYSWRVGGEQYF.

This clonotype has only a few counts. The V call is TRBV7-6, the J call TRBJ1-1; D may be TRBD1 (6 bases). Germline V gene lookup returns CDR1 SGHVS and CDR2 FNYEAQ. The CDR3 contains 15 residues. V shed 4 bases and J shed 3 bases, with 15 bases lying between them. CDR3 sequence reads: CASSSPGTRDTEAFF. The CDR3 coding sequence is TGTGCCAGCAGCTCCCCCGGGACAAGGGACACTGAAGCTTTCTTT.

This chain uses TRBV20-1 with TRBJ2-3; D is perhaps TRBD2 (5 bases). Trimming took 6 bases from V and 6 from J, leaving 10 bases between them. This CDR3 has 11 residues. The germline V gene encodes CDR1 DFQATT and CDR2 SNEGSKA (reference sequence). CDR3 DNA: TGCAGTGCATACCCGGGGGATACGCAGTATTTT. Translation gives CSAYPGDTQYF.

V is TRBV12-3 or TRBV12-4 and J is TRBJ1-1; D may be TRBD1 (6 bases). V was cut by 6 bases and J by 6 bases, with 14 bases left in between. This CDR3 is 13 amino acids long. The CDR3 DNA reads TGTGCCAGCAGGTTACAGGGACGTCCTGAAGCTTTCTTT. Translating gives CASRLQGRPEAFF.

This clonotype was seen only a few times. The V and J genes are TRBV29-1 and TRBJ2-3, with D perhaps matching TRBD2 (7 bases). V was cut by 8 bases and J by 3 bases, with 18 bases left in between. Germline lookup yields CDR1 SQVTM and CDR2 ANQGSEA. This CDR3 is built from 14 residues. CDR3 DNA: TGCAGCTTGACACAGGGAGGGCGGACAGATACGCAGTATTTT. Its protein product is CSLTQGGRTDTQYF.

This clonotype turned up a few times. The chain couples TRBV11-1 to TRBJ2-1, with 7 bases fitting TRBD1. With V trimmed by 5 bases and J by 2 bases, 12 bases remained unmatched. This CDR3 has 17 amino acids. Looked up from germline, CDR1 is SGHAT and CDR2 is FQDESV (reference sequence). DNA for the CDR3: TGTGCCAGCAGCCCTCGCCGGGACAGACCAGCCTACAATGAGCAGTTCTTC. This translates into CASSPRRDRPAYNEQFF.

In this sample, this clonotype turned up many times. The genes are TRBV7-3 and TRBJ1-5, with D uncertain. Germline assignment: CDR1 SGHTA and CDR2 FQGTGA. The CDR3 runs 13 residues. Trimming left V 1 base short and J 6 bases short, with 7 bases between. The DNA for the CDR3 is TGTGCCAGCAGCTTAAACAGTGGTCAGCCCCAGCATTTT. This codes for CASSLNSGQPQHF.

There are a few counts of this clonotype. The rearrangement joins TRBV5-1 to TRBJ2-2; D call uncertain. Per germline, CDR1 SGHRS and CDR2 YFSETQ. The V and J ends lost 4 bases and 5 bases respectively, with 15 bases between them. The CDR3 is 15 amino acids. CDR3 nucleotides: TGCGCCAGCAGCATCCGCCGTGGGGTTACCGGGGAGCTGTTTTTT. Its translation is CASSIRRGVTGELFF.

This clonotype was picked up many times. This CDR3 is CSAIPPNGGYNEQFF. CDR3 nucleotides: TGCAGTGCTATCCCCCCCAACGGGGGCTACAATGAGCAGTTCTTC. The chain has TRBV20-1 and TRBJ2-1; possibly TRBD2 for D (6 bases). The CDR3 runs to 15 residues. Germline values: CDR1 DFQATT, CDR2 SNEGSKA (reference sequence). Trimming removed 4 bases at V and 3 bases at J, with 16 bases between.

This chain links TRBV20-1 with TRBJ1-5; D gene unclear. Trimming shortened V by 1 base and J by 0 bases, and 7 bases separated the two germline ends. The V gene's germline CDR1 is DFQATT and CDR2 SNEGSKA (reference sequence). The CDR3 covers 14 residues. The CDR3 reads CSARAGNSNQPQHF. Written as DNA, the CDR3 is TGCAGTGCTAGAGCCGGGAATAGCAATCAGCCCCAGCATTTT.

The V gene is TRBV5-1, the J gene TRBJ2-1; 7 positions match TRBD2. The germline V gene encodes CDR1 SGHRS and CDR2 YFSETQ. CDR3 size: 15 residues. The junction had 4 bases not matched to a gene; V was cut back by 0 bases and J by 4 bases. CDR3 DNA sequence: TGCGCCAGCAGCTTGGACGGCGGGGGTTACAATGAGCAGTTCTTC. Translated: CASSLDGGGYNEQFF.

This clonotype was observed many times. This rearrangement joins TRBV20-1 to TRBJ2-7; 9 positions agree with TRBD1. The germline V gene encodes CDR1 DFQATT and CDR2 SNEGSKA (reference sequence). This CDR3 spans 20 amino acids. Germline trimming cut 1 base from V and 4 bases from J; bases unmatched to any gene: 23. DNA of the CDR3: TGCAGTGCTAGAGCTCCTCATTTCTGGACAGGGGACAGACTCAGTTACGAGCAGTACTTC. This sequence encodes CSARAPHFWTGDRLSYEQYF.

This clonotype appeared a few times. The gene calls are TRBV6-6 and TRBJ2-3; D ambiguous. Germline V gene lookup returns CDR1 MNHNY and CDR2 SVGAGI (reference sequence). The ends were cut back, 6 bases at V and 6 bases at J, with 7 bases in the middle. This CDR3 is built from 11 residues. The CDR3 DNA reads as TGTGCCAGCAGAGAGAGGGATACGCAGTATTTT. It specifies CASRERDTQYF.

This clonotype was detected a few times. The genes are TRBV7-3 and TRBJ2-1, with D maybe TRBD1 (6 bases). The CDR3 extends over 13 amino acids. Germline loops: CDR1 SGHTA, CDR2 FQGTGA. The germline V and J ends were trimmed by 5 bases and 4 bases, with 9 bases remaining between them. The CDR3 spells CASSPQGYNEQFF. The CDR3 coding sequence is TGTGCCAGCAGCCCCCAGGGGTACAATGAGCAGTTCTTC. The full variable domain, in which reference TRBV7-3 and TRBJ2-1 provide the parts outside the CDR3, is GAGVSQTPSNKVTEKGKYVELRCDPISGHTALYWYRQSLGQGPEFLIYFQGTGAADDSGLPNDRFFAVRPEGSVSTLKIQRTERGDSAVYLCASSPQGYNEQFFGPGTRLTVL.

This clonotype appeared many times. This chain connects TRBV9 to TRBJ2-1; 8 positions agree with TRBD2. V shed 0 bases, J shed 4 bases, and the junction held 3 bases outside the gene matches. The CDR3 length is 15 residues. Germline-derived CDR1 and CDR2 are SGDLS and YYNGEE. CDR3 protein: CASSVAGGEYNEQFF. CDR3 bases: TGTGCCAGCAGCGTAGCGGGAGGGGAATACAATGAGCAGTTCTTC.

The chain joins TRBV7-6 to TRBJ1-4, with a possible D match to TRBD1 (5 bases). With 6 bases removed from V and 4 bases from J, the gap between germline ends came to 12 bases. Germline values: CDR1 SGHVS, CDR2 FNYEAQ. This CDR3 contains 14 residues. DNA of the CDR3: TGTGCCAGCAGGCTAAGGGGAGTTAATGAAAAACTGTTTTTT. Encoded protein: CASRLRGVNEKLFF.

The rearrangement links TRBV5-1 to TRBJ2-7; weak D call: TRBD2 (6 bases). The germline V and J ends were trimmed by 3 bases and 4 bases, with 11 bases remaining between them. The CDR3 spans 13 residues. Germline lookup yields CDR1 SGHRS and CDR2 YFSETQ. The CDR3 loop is CASSWDFGYEQYF. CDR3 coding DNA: TGCGCCAGCAGCTGGGACTTTGGATACGAGCAGTACTTC.

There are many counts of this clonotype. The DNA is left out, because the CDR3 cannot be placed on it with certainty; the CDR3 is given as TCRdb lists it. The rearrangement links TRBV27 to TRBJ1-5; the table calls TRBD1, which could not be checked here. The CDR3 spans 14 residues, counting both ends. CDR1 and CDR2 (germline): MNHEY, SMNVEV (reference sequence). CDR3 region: CASSFGPGDQPQHF.